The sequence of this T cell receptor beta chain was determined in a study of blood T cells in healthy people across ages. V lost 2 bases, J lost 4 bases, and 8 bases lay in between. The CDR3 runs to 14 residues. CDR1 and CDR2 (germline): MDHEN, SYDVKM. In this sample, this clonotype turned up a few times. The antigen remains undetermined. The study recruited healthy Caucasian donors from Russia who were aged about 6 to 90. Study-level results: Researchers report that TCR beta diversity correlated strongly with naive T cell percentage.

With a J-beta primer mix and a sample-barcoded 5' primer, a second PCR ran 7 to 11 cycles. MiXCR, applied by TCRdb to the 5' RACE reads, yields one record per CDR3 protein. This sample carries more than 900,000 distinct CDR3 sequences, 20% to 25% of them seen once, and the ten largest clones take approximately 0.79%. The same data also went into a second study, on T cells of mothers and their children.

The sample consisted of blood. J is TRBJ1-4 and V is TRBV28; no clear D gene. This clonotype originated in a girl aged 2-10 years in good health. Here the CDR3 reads CASSLISYNEKLFF. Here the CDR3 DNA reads TGTGCCAGCAGTTTAATATCCTATAATGAAAAACTGTTTTTT. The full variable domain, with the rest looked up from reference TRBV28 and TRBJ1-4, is DVKVTQSSRYLVKRTGEKVFLECVQDMDHENMFWYRQDPGLGLRLIYFSYDVKMKEKGDIPEGYSVSREKKERFSLILESASTNQTSMYLCASSLISYNEKLFFGSGTQLSVL.